The 11 T cell receptor beta chains below all came from one sample that was sequenced in a study of prognosis after radiotherapy for stage I lung cancer. From genomic DNA, two-round multiplex PCR was used to amplify TCR beta CDR3. It was primers specific to each TRBV and TRBJ gene that first-round PCR used. TCRdb reanalysed the multiplex PCR reads using MiXCR and keeps one entry per CDR3 protein. The table includes tens of thousands of distinct CDR3 sequences, 30% to 40% detected once. Material: PBMCs, obtained before or after stereotactic body radiation therapy (not recorded which). The receptors derive from a donor over 45 with non-small cell lung cancer.

This clonotype was recorded a few times. J is TRBJ1-1 and V is TRBV10-3; 8 positions match TRBD1. Trimming removed 2 bases from V and 10 bases from J; junction bases left unmatched: 3. From germline, CDR1 is ENHRY and CDR2 SYGVKD. CDR3 size: 12 residues. The CDR3 region is CAISERTGRAFF. The CDR3 bases are TGTGCCATCAGTGAGCGGACAGGGCGAGCTTTCTTT.

The sample holds many counts of this clonotype. This chain links TRBV6-5 with TRBJ2-1; the match to TRBD1 covers 8 bases. The CDR3 is 17 amino acids. Germline V gene data show CDR1 as MNHEY and CDR2 as SVGAGI. With V trimmed by 0 bases and J by 4 bases, 8 bases remained unmatched. The CDR3 region is CASSYSNTGGRYNEQFF. CDR3 nucleotides: TGTGCCAGCAGTTACTCGAATACAGGGGGGAGGTACAATGAGCAGTTCTTC.

The chain employs TRBV20-1 and TRBJ2-7, with a tentative D call TRBD1 (7 bases). Germline lookup yields CDR1 DFQATT and CDR2 SNEGSKA (reference sequence). There are 14 residues in the CDR3. V was shortened by 0 bases and J by 5 bases, with 14 bases between the two germline ends. As DNA, the CDR3 is TGCAGTGCTAGAGAAGACAGGGAGGTACACGAGCAGTACTTC. Translation: CSAREDREVHEQYF.

The rearrangement joins TRBV20-1 to TRBJ2-1; tentative D call: TRBD1 (6 bases). Germline assignment: CDR1 DFQATT and CDR2 SNEGSKA (reference sequence). CDR3 size: 15 residues. Trimming took off 7 bases at V and 8 bases at J, with 24 bases between the two ends. The CDR3 coding sequence is TGCAGTGTAGAGAACTCCGGGACATCTTTCGATGAGCAGTTCTTC. Translating gives CSVENSGTSFDEQFF.

This clonotype was observed at least ten times. The chain recombines TRBV28 with TRBJ1-4; D call uncertain. Germline CDR1 and CDR2: MDHEN and SYDVKM. This CDR3 has 14 amino acids. The V and J ends lost 6 bases and 3 bases respectively, with 11 bases between them. Here the CDR3 reads CASRVGGANEKLFF. The CDR3 DNA sequence: TGTGCCAGCAGGGTGGGCGGAGCTAATGAAAAACTGTTTTTT.

There are many counts of this clonotype. This sequence joins TRBV6-1 and TRBJ2-1, with D uncertain. The ends were cut back, 2 bases at V and 4 bases at J, with 6 bases in the middle. Germline loops: CDR1 MNHNS, CDR2 SASEGT. The CDR3 sequence is 13 residues long. CDR3 DNA: TGTGCCAGCAGTGAAAACGTATACAATGAGCAGTTCTTC. It yields the protein CASSENVYNEQFF.

The sample holds many counts of this clonotype. The chain employs TRBV4-1 and TRBJ1-2, with 9 positions matching TRBD1. The J segment lost 5 bases and the V segment lost 4 bases, leaving 5 bases of the junction unmatched. Per germline, CDR1 MGHRA and CDR2 YSYEKL. The CDR3 is 14 residues long. The CDR3 protein is CASSPLGQGYGYTF. DNA for the CDR3: TGCGCCAGCAGCCCCCTCGGACAGGGGTATGGCTACACCTTC.

This clonotype was seen repeatedly, ten times or more. This chain uses TRBV6-1 with TRBJ1-1; D unresolved. V dropped 7 bases and J dropped 3 bases, with 9 bases sitting between them. The CDR3 totals 12 residues. CDR1 is MNHNS and CDR2 is SASEGT in the germline V gene. CDR3 loop: CASTERDTEAFF. CDR3 nucleotide sequence: TGTGCCAGCACAGAGAGGGACACTGAAGCTTTCTTT.

This clonotype was counted at least ten times. V is TRBV7-9 and J is TRBJ2-2, with 9 bases aligning to TRBD2. Germline assignment: CDR1 SEHNR and CDR2 FQNEAQ (reference sequence). The V gene end was trimmed by 1 base and the J gene end by 4 bases; junction bases not matched to a gene: 13. The CDR3 runs 19 residues. The CDR3 nucleotides read TGTGCCAGCAGCTTAGACCTTTCTACCAGCGGGAGGCTCACCGGGGAGCTGTTTTTT. Amino acids: CASSLDLSTSGRLTGELFF.

Turning to this clonotype: Being one base from a much bigger clone, this may be a read error. The missing conserved phenylalanine or tryptophan at the end of this CDR3 makes a read error likely. V and J are TRBV7-9 and TRBJ2-5, with D possibly matching TRBD2 (5 bases). CDR1 and CDR2 from the germline V gene are SEHNR and FQNEAQ (reference sequence). This CDR3 contains 12 residues. V was pared by 4 bases and J by 5 bases, with 8 bases between. In nucleotides, the CDR3 is TGTGCCAGCAGCTCCTCGGGGGAGACCCAGTACCTC. It is translated as CASSSSGETQYL.

This clonotype appeared many times. The gene calls are TRBV10-3 and TRBJ1-3; TRBD1 aligns across 9 bases. The CDR3 runs to 17 residues. Germline V gene data show CDR1 as ENHRY and CDR2 as SYGVKD. Germline trimming cut 0 bases from V and 4 bases from J; bases unmatched to any gene: 7. CDR3 region: CAISESGQGLRGNTIYF. Here the CDR3 DNA reads TGTGCCATCAGTGAGTCAGGACAGGGGCTACGAGGAAACACCATATATTTT.